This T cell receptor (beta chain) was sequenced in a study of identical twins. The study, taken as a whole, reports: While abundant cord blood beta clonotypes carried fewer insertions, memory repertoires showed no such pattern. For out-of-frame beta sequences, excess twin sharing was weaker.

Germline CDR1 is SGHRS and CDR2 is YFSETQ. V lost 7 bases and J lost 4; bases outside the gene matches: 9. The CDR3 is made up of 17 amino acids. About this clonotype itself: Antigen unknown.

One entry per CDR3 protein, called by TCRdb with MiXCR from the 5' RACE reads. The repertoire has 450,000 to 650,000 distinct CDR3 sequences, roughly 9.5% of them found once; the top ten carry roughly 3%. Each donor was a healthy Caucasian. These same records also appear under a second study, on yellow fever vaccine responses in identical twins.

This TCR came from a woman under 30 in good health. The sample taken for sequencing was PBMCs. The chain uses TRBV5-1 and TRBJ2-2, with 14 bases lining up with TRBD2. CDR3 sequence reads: CASSTSGGVDLTGELFF. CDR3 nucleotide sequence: TGCGCCAGCTCGACTAGCGGGGGGGTCGACCTCACCGGGGAGCTGTTTTTT. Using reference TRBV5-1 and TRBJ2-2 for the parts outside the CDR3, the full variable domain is KAGVTQTPRYLIKTRGQQVTLSCSPISGHRSVSWYQQTPGQGLQFLFEYFSETQRNKGNFPGRFSGRQFSNSRSEMNVSTLELGDSALYLCASSTSGGVDLTGELFFGEGSRLTVL.